This entry lists 28 T cell receptor beta chains sequenced from one sample in a study of control samples from healthy donors and cancer patients. Profiled with immunoSEQ multiplex PCR; TCRdb holds only in-frame clones, not every one. The sample lists 100,000 to 150,000 clones, over 85% occurring once. Sequenced: PBMCs. These receptors all come from a man between 50 and 59 years old with head and neck cancer.

This clone was seen only once. This CDR3 is CAISEVPLAKNIQYF. The CDR3 DNA is TGTGCCATCAGTGAGGTCCCCTTAGCCAAAAACATTCAGTACTTC. V and J are TRBV10-3 and TRBJ2-4; no clear D gene. Trimming took 2 bases from V and 0 from J, leaving 8 bases between them. Germline CDR1 is ENHRY and CDR2 is SYGVKD. The CDR3 runs to 15 residues.

The chain recombines TRBV18 with TRBJ2-7, with 10 bases fitting TRBD1. The germline gives CDR1 KGHSH, CDR2 LQKENI. With V trimmed by 4 bases and J by 3 bases, 3 bases remained unmatched. This CDR3 is 14 amino acids long. The CDR3 DNA is TGTGCCAGCTCACTGGGACAGGGGTTCTACGAGCAGTACTTC. Encoded protein: CASSLGQGFYEQYF.

V and J are TRBV5-4 and TRBJ1-5; D possibly corresponds to TRBD1 (5 bases). The germline V and J ends were trimmed by 2 bases and 7 bases, with 7 bases remaining between them. The length of the CDR3 is 12 residues. Germline V gives CDR1 SGHNT, CDR2 YYREEE (reference sequence). Written as DNA, the CDR3 is TGTGCCAGCAGCTTCGACAGCCAGCCCCAGCATTTT. Its translation is CASSFDSQPQHF.

The genes are TRBV24-1 and TRBJ2-3, with D maybe TRBD1 (5 bases). There are 15 residues in the CDR3. V lost 6 bases to trimming and J lost 0 bases, with 12 bases between them. Germline CDR1 and CDR2: KGHDR and SFDVKD. CDR3 loop: CATSWGPTSTDTQYF. For the CDR3, the DNA is TGTGCCACCAGTTGGGGCCCAACTAGCACAGATACGCAGTATTTT.

V usage is TRBV7-3 and J usage is TRBJ2-3, with D perhaps matching TRBD2 (6 bases). The CDR3 totals 14 residues. Trimming stripped 5 bases from V and 5 bases from J, with 14 bases between. Looked up from germline, CDR1 is SGHTA and CDR2 is FQGTGA. In DNA, the CDR3 is TGTGCCAGCAGCGTAGGAACGGGGGAAGATACGCAGTATTTT. Protein product: CASSVGTGEDTQYF.

This clone was counted between two and nine times. This chain joins TRBV14 and TRBJ1-2; weak D call: TRBD1 (5 bases). Germline CDR1 and CDR2: SGHDN and FVKESK. This CDR3 has 16 amino acids. V shed 0 bases and J shed 4 bases, with 15 bases lying between them. The CDR3 nucleotides read TGTGCCAGCAGCCAAGAAATTAGGGGCTCAGTCTATGGCTACACCTTC. Amino acid sequence: CASSQEIRGSVYGYTF.

DNA of the CDR3: TGTGCCAGCTCACCGGCGGCCGAGGGATCACCCCTCCACTTT. It codes for CASSPAAEGSPLHF. The chain combines TRBV18 with TRBJ1-6; the D is unclear. Deletions cut 3 bases from V and 10 bases from J, with 13 bases between. In germline, CDR1 is KGHSH, CDR2 LQKENI. The CDR3 is made up of 14 amino acids.

The V call is TRBV7-9, the J call TRBJ2-2, with D unresolved. The germline CDR1 and CDR2 sequences are SEHNR and FQNEAQ (reference sequence). CDR3 size: 16 residues. V lost 0 bases, J lost 0 bases, and 8 bases lay in between. The CDR3 loop is CASSLAQVTNTGELFF. As DNA, the CDR3 is TGTGCCAGCAGCTTAGCACAAGTCACGAACACCGGGGAGCTGTTTTTT.

The V call is TRBV5-1, the J call TRBJ2-3; possibly TRBD1 for D (6 bases). The CDR3 totals 15 residues. CDR1 and CDR2 (germline): SGHRS, YFSETQ. V dropped 0 bases and J dropped 4 bases, with 12 bases sitting between them. In DNA, the CDR3 is TGCGCCAGCAGCTTGGATGACAAGGGGGCAGATACGCAGTATTTT. Protein sequence: CASSLDDKGADTQYF.

The V call is TRBV19, the J call TRBJ2-3; TRBD2 matches at 8 bases. CDR3 size: 15 residues. The germline V gene encodes CDR1 LNHDA and CDR2 SQIVND (reference sequence). V shed 2 bases, J shed 1 base, and the junction held 2 bases outside the gene matches. CDR3 DNA sequence: TGTGCCAGTAGTATACAACTAGCGGGCACAGATACGCAGTATTTT. It yields the protein CASSIQLAGTDTQYF.

This clone has a single count. The chain has TRBV12-3 or TRBV12-4 and TRBJ2-2; D uncertain. The CDR3 runs to 13 residues. V lost 7 bases and J 6 bases, leaving 12 bases between the germline ends. The CDR3 nucleotides are TGTGCCAGCACCTATTCCCAGGCCGGGGAGCTGTTTTTT. It encodes CASTYSQAGELFF.

The V call is TRBV7-9, the J call TRBJ2-6; D not resolved. The germline gives CDR1 SEHNR, CDR2 FQNEAQ (reference sequence). The V and J ends lost 5 bases and 0 bases respectively, with 8 bases between them. CDR3 size: 15 residues. CDR3 residues: CASSTTLSGANVLTF. In DNA, the CDR3 is TGTGCCAGCAGCACTACCCTCTCTGGGGCCAACGTCCTGACTTTC.

This chain links TRBV5-1 with TRBJ1-2; TRBD1 matches at 8 bases. V lost 3 bases and J lost 10; bases outside the gene matches: 14. The CDR3 length is 15 residues. Germline V gene data show CDR1 as SGHRS and CDR2 as YFSETQ. This CDR3 reads CASSSLPGQAWDYTF. DNA for the CDR3: TGCGCCAGCAGCTCCCTCCCGGGACAGGCTTGGGACTACACCTTC.

The V call is TRBV5-1, the J call TRBJ2-7; TRBD2 aligns across 12 bases. Trimming removed 2 bases from V and 4 bases from J; junction bases left unmatched: 1. CDR3 length: 14 amino acids. Germline lookup yields CDR1 SGHRS and CDR2 YFSETQ. The CDR3 sequence: CASSFTSGRYEQYF. For the CDR3, the DNA is TGCGCCAGCAGCTTTACTAGCGGGAGGTACGAGCAGTACTTC.

This chain joins TRBV10-3 and TRBJ2-3; the D gene is possibly TRBD2 (5 bases). Germline loops: CDR1 ENHRY, CDR2 SYGVKD. V lost 4 bases, J lost 3 bases, and 11 bases lay in between. This CDR3 has 14 residues. Here the CDR3 reads CAISGGRSTDTQYF. The CDR3 region has the DNA TGTGCCATCAGTGGAGGGCGGTCGACAGATACGCAGTATTTT.

This clone showed up just a few times. The same CDR3 also results from other DNA sequences found in this sample. The rearrangement uses TRBV5-1 and TRBJ2-7; D might be TRBD1 or TRBD2, each matching 7 bases. Trimming cost V 1 base and J 4 bases, with 12 bases left between them. The CDR3 runs 14 residues. Germline values: CDR1 SGHRS, CDR2 YFSETQ. As DNA, the CDR3 is TGCGCCAGCAGCTTGCAGGGGGGAGGGTACGAGCAGTACTTC. It specifies CASSLQGGGYEQYF.

V usage is TRBV28 and J usage is TRBJ1-4; the D is unclear. Trimming removed 5 bases at V and 3 bases at J, with 13 bases between. The germline gives CDR1 MDHEN, CDR2 SYDVKM. The CDR3 loop spans 15 amino acids. CDR3 sequence reads: CASSLKRASNEKLFF. The CDR3 DNA sequence: TGTGCCAGCAGTCTAAAAAGAGCTTCTAATGAAAAACTGTTTTTT. Variable domain in full (rest from reference TRBV28 and TRBJ1-4): DVKVTQSSRYLVKRTGEKVFLECVQDMDHENMFWYRQDPGLGLRLIYFSYDVKMKEKGDIPEGYSVSREKKERFSLILESASTNQTSMYLCASSLKRASNEKLFFGSGTQLSVL.

The chain recombines TRBV18 with TRBJ2-1, with 14 positions matching TRBD2. This CDR3 has 18 amino acids. V lost 4 bases to trimming and J lost 2 bases; unmatched junction nucleotides: 7. The germline V gene encodes CDR1 KGHSH and CDR2 LQKENI. The CDR3 here is CASSRVTGLAGAYNEQFF. The CDR3 DNA sequence: TGTGCCAGCTCACGGGTTACGGGACTAGCGGGAGCCTACAATGAGCAGTTCTTC.

This sequence joins TRBV7-8 and TRBJ2-2; D call uncertain. Germline lookup yields CDR1 SGHVS and CDR2 FQNEAQ. This CDR3 is 16 amino acids long. V dropped 1 base and J dropped 0 bases, with 9 bases sitting between them. CDR3 nucleotide sequence: TGTGCCAGCAGCTTAGGCCTTACCTCGAACACCGGGGAGCTGTTTTTT. Residues: CASSLGLTSNTGELFF.

The chain carries TRBV18 and TRBJ2-7, with TRBD2 identical over 10 bases. The CDR3 runs to 14 residues. J was trimmed by 7 bases and V by 5 bases; bases with no gene match: 8. Germline-derived CDR1 and CDR2 are KGHSH and LQKENI. CDR3 residues: CASSEQPSGGEQYF. The CDR3 nucleotides are TGTGCCAGCTCAGAACAGCCTAGCGGGGGAGAGCAGTACTTC.

This rearrangement joins TRBV7-7 to TRBJ2-3; D remains ambiguous. This CDR3 contains 13 residues. Per germline, CDR1 SSHAT and CDR2 FNYEAQ (reference sequence). V was pared by 1 base and J by 7 bases, with 9 bases between. The chain's CDR3 is CASSLGSANTQYF. CDR3 sequence (DNA): TGTGCCAGCAGCTTAGGGTCGGCCAATACGCAGTATTTT.

The chain couples TRBV7-2 to TRBJ2-5; 7 nucleotides align to TRBD1. This CDR3 is built from 12 residues. Germline CDR1 reads SGHTA; CDR2 reads FQGNSA. The ends lost 4 bases at V and 9 bases at J; junction bases unmatched: 5. This chain's CDR3 is CASSSDRPAQYF. The CDR3 nucleotides are TGTGCCAGCAGCTCGGACAGGCCGGCCCAGTACTTC.

The chain couples TRBV27 to TRBJ1-1; D gene ambiguous. Germline values: CDR1 MNHEY, CDR2 SMNVEV (reference sequence). The CDR3 runs to 13 residues. V lost 2 bases and J 5 bases, leaving 9 bases between the germline ends. Written as DNA, the CDR3 is TGTGCCAGCAGTTTAGGGAGTGGGACTGAAGCTTTCTTT. This encodes CASSLGSGTEAFF.

The rearrangement uses TRBV11-2 and TRBJ2-1, with 9 bases fitting TRBD1. Unmatched junction bases numbered 4, after V lost 5 bases and J lost 5 bases. The CDR3 consists of 14 residues. Germline V lookup: CDR1 SGHAT, CDR2 FQNNGV. CDR3 bases: TGTGCCAGCAGCCGGGACAGGGCGGACAATGAGCAGTTCTTC. Amino acids: CASSRDRADNEQFF.

The CDR3 protein is CASSGRDRGHSPLHF. The DNA of the CDR3 is TGTGCCAGCAGCGGCAGGGACAGGGGGCACTCACCCCTCCACTTT. V and J are TRBV9 and TRBJ1-6, with 12 bases identical to TRBD1. Germline trimming cut 3 bases from V and 10 bases from J; bases unmatched to any gene: 5. The germline V gene encodes CDR1 SGDLS and CDR2 YYNGEE. The length of the CDR3 is 15 residues. The full variable domain, rest sourced from reference TRBV9 and TRBJ1-6, is DSGVTQTPKHLITATGQRVTLRCSPRSGDLSVYWYQQSLDQGLQFLIQYYNGEERAKGNILERFSAQQFPDLHSELNLSSLELGDSALYFCASSGRDRGHSPLHFGNGTRLTVT.

The chain employs TRBV29-1 and TRBJ2-1, with D perhaps matching TRBD2 (5 bases). Trimming removed 4 bases at V and 5 bases at J, with 18 bases between. CDR3 length: 15 amino acids. The germline gives CDR1 SQVTM, CDR2 ANQGSEA. Written as DNA, the CDR3 is TGCAGCGTTGCCATACCGGGATTTCCAAACAATGAGCAGTTCTTC. It specifies CSVAIPGFPNNEQFF.

V and J are TRBV5-1 and TRBJ1-2; TRBD1 is a possible D gene (5 bases). The germline CDR1 and CDR2 sequences are SGHRS and YFSETQ. CDR3 size: 13 residues. Deletions cut 7 bases from V and 2 bases from J, with 12 bases between. In DNA, the CDR3 is TGCGCCAGCGGGGAGGGGTTAAACTATGGCTACACCTTC. Amino acids: CASGEGLNYGYTF.

As for this clone: The sample has other DNA sequences that encode this CDR3 too. The chain combines TRBV7-9 with TRBJ2-7; D gene unclear. Germline loops: CDR1 SEHNR, CDR2 FQNEAQ (reference sequence). CDR3 length equals 12 residues. V lost 3 bases, J lost 1 base, and 4 bases lay in between. This CDR3 reads CASSFGSYEQYF. The CDR3 DNA follows: TGTGCCAGCAGCTTCGGATCCTACGAGCAGTACTTC. Filled out from reference TRBV7-9 and TRBJ2-7, the complete variable domain reads DTGVSQNPRHKITKRGQNVTFRCDPISEHNRLYWYRQTLGQGPEFLTYFQNEAQLEKSRLLSDRFSAERPKGSFSTLEIQRTEQGDSAMYLCASSFGSYEQYFGPGTRLTVT.